This T cell receptor beta chain appears in the sequencing data of a study of post-analysis software for immune sequencing data. Overall study: Courses of disease covered relapsing-remitting, secondary progressive and progressive-relapsing multiple sclerosis.

Unique-molecular-identifier-tagged TCR beta cDNA libraries were used. The source material, about 0.9 to 11 million T cells, gave rise to 500,000 or so cDNA molecules. TCRdb re-called the PCR reads with MiXCR, one entry per CDR3 protein. This table holds fewer than 900,000 distinct CDR3 sequences, more than 45% found once. Study-level results: In patients, a few TRBV segments were more frequent than in controls, with TRBV5-6, TRBV5-1 and TRBV20-1 among them.

The CDR3 consists of 13 residues. Per the germline V gene, CDR1 is KGHDR and CDR2 is SFDVKD. The V and J ends lost 4 bases and 7 bases respectively, with 11 bases between them. The sample holds a few counts of this clonotype. The antigen is not known. The chain links TRBV24-1 to TRBJ2-3; D possibly corresponds to TRBD1 (6 bases). Sample: blood. This clonotype was obtained from a girl aged 5 to 17 with multiple sclerosis. The CDR3 loop reads CATSESRGNTQYF. Written as DNA, the CDR3 is TGTGCCACCAGTGAGAGCAGGGGCAATACGCAGTATTTT.